Following are 30 T cell receptor beta chains from one sample sequenced in a study of control samples from healthy donors and cancer patients. Sequencing was performed with immunoSEQ multiplex PCR; in TCRdb, only in-frame clones are kept and a portion is missing. The sample lists tens of thousands of clones; about nine tenths were seen once. Sequenced material: blood. Receptors originate from a woman aged 18 to 35 in good health.

The rearrangement uses TRBV9 and TRBJ2-1; 10 bases are a match to TRBD1. The CDR3 is 14 amino acids. Looked up from germline, CDR1 is SGDLS and CDR2 is YYNGEE. Trimming cost V 4 bases and J 5 bases; bases outside gene matches: 3. The CDR3 here is CASSPGQGHNEQFF. CDR3 DNA: TGTGCCAGCAGCCCGGGACAGGGGCACAATGAGCAGTTCTTC.

This chain uses TRBV4-1 with TRBJ1-5; no definite D call. CDR3 size: 16 residues. V was trimmed by 0 bases and J by 9 bases, leaving 18 bases between them. CDR1 is MGHRA, CDR2 YSYEKL, per germline. The CDR3 DNA sequence: TGCGCCAGCAGCCAAGATCAAACAGTCAACGGGCGGCCCCAGCATTTT. The encoded protein is CASSQDQTVNGRPQHF.

This sequence joins TRBV2 and TRBJ2-7; TRBD2 agrees at 7 bases. This CDR3 is built from 10 residues. V gave up 8 bases and J gave up 5 bases; unmatched junction bases: 0. The germline gives CDR1 SNHLY, CDR2 FYNNEI. For the CDR3, the DNA is TGTGCCAGCGCGGGAGACGAGCAGTACTTC. It translates to CASAGDEQYF.

This chain joins TRBV5-4 and TRBJ1-1, with 9 bases lining up with TRBD1. The CDR3 contains 15 residues. With 4 bases clipped from V and 11 bases from J, the junction kept 15 bases outside the gene matches. Germline CDR1 reads SGHNT; CDR2 reads YYREEE (reference sequence). The CDR3 DNA reads TGTGCCAGCAGCCGGCCTGGACAGGGGCCTTCGCGGGCTTTCTTT. Amino acid sequence: CASSRPGQGPSRAFF. Combining the CDR3 with reference TRBV5-4 and TRBJ1-1 gives the whole variable domain ETGVTQSPTHLIKTRGQQVTLRCSSQSGHNTVSWYQQALGQGPQFIFQYYREEENGRGNFPPRFSGLQFPNYSSELNVNALELDDSALYLCASSRPGQGPSRAFFGQGTRLTVV.

The J gene is TRBJ2-7, the V gene TRBV6-6; D not resolved. Trimming took 6 bases from V and 4 from J, leaving 7 bases between them. From germline, CDR1 is MNHNY and CDR2 SVGAGI (reference sequence). This CDR3 region has 11 residues. CDR3 coding DNA: TGTGCCAGCAGCCGCCAATACGAGCAGTACTTC. Residues: CASSRQYEQYF.

The chain employs TRBV7-9 and TRBJ1-6; D not certain. V lost 5 bases to trimming and J lost 7 bases, with 9 bases between them. The CDR3 is 13 residues long. CDR1 is SEHNR, CDR2 FQNEAQ, per germline (reference sequence). The CDR3 sequence: CASSPSGNSPLHF. In nucleotides, the CDR3 is TGTGCCAGCAGCCCCTCTGGGAATTCACCCCTCCACTTT.

The rearrangement links TRBV27 to TRBJ2-3, with 8 bases matching TRBD1. The J segment lost 0 bases and the V segment lost 4 bases, leaving 6 bases of the junction unmatched. The germline V gene has CDR1 MNHEY and CDR2 SMNVEV (reference sequence). The CDR3 is 16 residues long. The CDR3 DNA sequence: TGTGCCAGCAGTTCCCGGACAGGGCCTAGCACAGATACGCAGTATTTT. Translation gives CASSSRTGPSTDTQYF.

V usage is TRBV27 and J usage is TRBJ1-5; 7 bases align to TRBD1. The CDR3 is 17 amino acids. Germline V gene sequence: CDR1 MNHEY, CDR2 SMNVEV (reference sequence). Trimming removed 5 bases from V and 0 bases from J; junction bases left unmatched: 10. This CDR3 reads CASSKRTGGDSNQPQHF. In DNA, the CDR3 is TGTGCCAGCAGTAAAAGGACAGGAGGAGATAGCAATCAGCCCCAGCATTTT.

This sequence joins TRBV24-1 and TRBJ2-2, with TRBD2 matching over 11 bases. Germline V lookup: CDR1 KGHDR, CDR2 SFDVKD. This CDR3 is built from 17 residues. V shed 1 base, J shed 6 bases, and the junction held 6 bases outside the gene matches. The CDR3 loop is CATSDFSTSGGPGELFF. CDR3 bases: TGTGCCACCAGTGATTTTAGTACTAGCGGGGGTCCCGGGGAGCTGTTTTTT.

The chain combines TRBV2 with TRBJ1-2, with D perhaps TRBD1 (5 bases). The germline CDR1 and CDR2 sequences are SNHLY and FYNNEI. This CDR3 region has 14 residues. Trimming took 8 bases from V and 0 from J, leaving 13 bases between them. CDR3 DNA sequence: TGTGCCAGCGTCGACGACAGTTCTAACTATGGCTACACCTTC. It codes for CASVDDSSNYGYTF.

CDR3 nucleotides: TGTGCCAGCAGCTTAGTAGACAGCGCCTACGAGCAGTACTTC. Amino acid sequence: CASSLVDSAYEQYF. V and J are TRBV7-2 and TRBJ2-7; D may be TRBD1 (5 bases). The ends were cut back, 1 base at V and 2 bases at J, with 9 bases in the middle. Per germline, CDR1 SGHTA and CDR2 FQGNSA. This CDR3 has 14 residues.

This chain connects TRBV7-9 to TRBJ2-2; 8 bases agree with TRBD1. There are 19 residues in the CDR3. Unmatched junction bases numbered 15, after V lost 5 bases and J lost 1 base. Looked up from germline, CDR1 is SEHNR and CDR2 is FQNEAQ (reference sequence). The CDR3 protein is CASSQAPGQAGWNTGELFF. The CDR3 DNA reads TGTGCCAGCAGCCAGGCCCCGGGACAGGCGGGTTGGAACACCGGGGAGCTGTTTTTT.

This chain links TRBV5-1 with TRBJ1-2; 8 bases line up with TRBD1. This CDR3 has 15 residues. V lost 3 bases to trimming and J lost 4 bases; unmatched junction nucleotides: 8. CDR1 is SGHRS and CDR2 is YFSETQ in the germline V gene. CDR3 DNA sequence: TGCGCCAGCAGCTCGCAAACAGGGGGTCCCTATGGCTACACCTTC. It translates to CASSSQTGGPYGYTF.

This clone was counted a single time. The chain recombines TRBV10-3 with TRBJ1-1; maybe TRBD1 (6 bases). V was shortened by 10 bases and J by 9 bases, with 21 bases between the two germline ends. CDR3 length equals 13 residues. The germline V gene encodes CDR1 ENHRY and CDR2 SYGVKD. DNA for the CDR3: TGTGCCAGTCGACAGGACGTGAAAAGGAAAGCTTTCTTT. As protein: CASRQDVKRKAFF.

The rearrangement uses TRBV27 and TRBJ1-1; D is possibly TRBD1 (6 bases). V gave up 6 bases and J gave up 4 bases, with 18 bases separating them. This CDR3 contains 15 residues. Germline loops: CDR1 MNHEY, CDR2 SMNVEV (reference sequence). In DNA form, the CDR3 reads TGTGCCAGCAGCCGATCTACAGGGATGGCCACTGAAGCTTTCTTT. It specifies CASSRSTGMATEAFF.

The V gene is TRBV15, the J gene TRBJ2-5; 15 bases agree with TRBD2. The CDR3 has 17 residues. Germline trimming cut 3 bases from V and 4 bases from J; bases unmatched to any gene: 6. The V gene's germline CDR1 is LNHNV and CDR2 YYDKDF (reference sequence). CDR3 residues: CATSRGLAGGSIETQYF. DNA of the CDR3: TGTGCCACCAGCAGGGGACTAGCGGGGGGTTCTATAGAGACCCAGTACTTC. Using reference TRBV15 and TRBJ2-5 for the parts outside the CDR3, the full variable domain is DAMVIQNPRYQVTQFGKPVTLSCSQTLNHNVMYWYQQKSSQAPKLLFHYYDKDFNNEADTPDNFQSRRPNTSFCFLDIRSPGLGDTAMYLCATSRGLAGGSIETQYFGPGTRLLVL.

The V call is TRBV15, the J call TRBJ1-4; D gene unclear. V lost 6 bases to trimming and J lost 2 bases, with 7 bases between them. Germline V gives CDR1 LNHNV, CDR2 YYDKDF (reference sequence). The CDR3 is 13 residues long. In DNA form, the CDR3 reads TGTGCCACCAGACCCGACACTAATGAAAAACTGTTTTTT. Translated: CATRPDTNEKLFF.

Here the CDR3 reads CASSLDPARGYEQFF. For the CDR3, the DNA is TGTGCCAGCAGCTTAGACCCCGCTCGGGGGTATGAGCAGTTCTTC. The V call is TRBV7-2, the J call TRBJ2-1; the D gene is possibly TRBD2 (6 bases). Germline CDR1 and CDR2: SGHTA and FQGNSA. V lost 1 base, J lost 8 bases, and 15 bases lay in between. The CDR3 consists of 15 residues.

The chain uses TRBV3-1 (or the pseudogene TRBV3-2) and TRBJ2-7; TRBD2 agrees at 10 bases. The V segment lost 1 base and the J segment 5 bases; nucleotides outside the gene matches: 5. The CDR3 has 15 residues. Germline assignment: CDR1 LGHDT and CDR2 YNNKEL (reference sequence). The CDR3 region has the DNA TGTGCCAGCAGCCAAGGGAGCGGGGGGGTGAACGAGCAGTACTTC. Amino acid sequence: CASSQGSGGVNEQYF.

This clone was counted only a few times. The rearrangement joins TRBV12-3 or TRBV12-4 to TRBJ1-2; D gene unclear. The length of the CDR3 is 13 residues. V was pared by 5 bases and J by 5 bases, with 12 bases between. CDR3 coding DNA: TGTGCCAGCAGTCCGGGATCCTATTATGGCTACACCTTC. It specifies CASSPGSYYGYTF.

The V call is TRBV18, the J call TRBJ2-1; TRBD2 might be the D (6 bases). The V end was cut by 0 bases, the J end by 4 bases, with 13 bases between. There are 16 residues in the CDR3. CDR1 and CDR2 from the germline V gene are KGHSH and LQKENI. CDR3 DNA: TGTGCCAGCTCACCACCGTCCAACCGGGGGTACAATGAGCAGTTCTTC. Translated, it gives CASSPPSNRGYNEQFF.

The rearrangement joins TRBV7-2 to TRBJ1-1; 9 nucleotides align to TRBD1. CDR3 length: 15 amino acids. With 5 bases clipped from V and 5 bases from J, the junction kept 9 bases outside the gene matches. CDR1 is SGHTA, CDR2 FQGNSA, per germline. In DNA form, the CDR3 reads TGTGCCAGCAGCATAACAGGGGGCGCTTGGACTGAAGCTTTCTTT. Translation gives CASSITGGAWTEAFF.

In DNA, the CDR3 is TGTGCCATCAGTGAGCCGACAGGGGCGGGGGAGACCCAGTACTTC. Protein product: CAISEPTGAGETQYF. V is TRBV10-3 and J is TRBJ2-5, with 8 positions matching TRBD1. The CDR3 is made up of 15 amino acids. V gave up 2 bases and J gave up 5 bases; unmatched junction bases: 7. Germline CDR1 ENHRY, CDR2 SYGVKD.

This clone came up once. The rearrangement links TRBV10-2 to TRBJ1-4, with 7 bases matching TRBD1. V trimming: 0 bases; J trimming: 3 bases; junction bases outside the gene matches: 4. Per the germline V gene, CDR1 is WSHSY and CDR2 is SAAADI. This CDR3 has 16 residues. The CDR3 region has the DNA TGCGCCAGCAGTGAGTCGACAGGGTCGGCTAATGAAAAACTGTTTTTT. Amino acids: CASSESTGSANEKLFF.

This clone was seen a single time. V gene TRBV28 combines with J gene TRBJ1-2, with D unclear. This CDR3 is built from 13 residues. Trimming shortened V by 2 bases and J by 2 bases, and 6 bases separated the two germline ends. Germline CDR1 is MDHEN and CDR2 is SYDVKM. The CDR3 sequence is CASSLAGNYGYTF. CDR3 nucleotides: TGTGCCAGCAGTTTAGCTGGGAACTATGGCTACACCTTC.

The table lists this clone with a few counts. V usage is TRBV6-4 and J usage is TRBJ1-4, with unresolved D. The CDR3 is 16 amino acids. The V gene's germline CDR1 is MRHNA and CDR2 SNTAGT. Deletions cut 9 bases from V and 2 bases from J, with 19 bases between. The CDR3 loop is CAREHAWGYTNEKLFF. For the CDR3, the DNA is TGTGCCAGGGAGCATGCTTGGGGTTATACTAATGAAAAACTGTTTTTT.

The rearrangement uses TRBV2 and TRBJ1-5; D possibly corresponds to TRBD1 (5 bases). The CDR3 is 15 residues long. With 4 bases removed from V and 0 bases from J, the gap between germline ends came to 10 bases. CDR1 is SNHLY, CDR2 FYNNEI, per germline. The CDR3 reads CASSAQGNSNQPQHF. DNA for the CDR3: TGTGCCAGCAGTGCCCAGGGTAATAGCAATCAGCCCCAGCATTTT.

The chain has TRBV29-1 and TRBJ1-4; 7 bases are a match to TRBD1. Germline lookup yields CDR1 SQVTM and CDR2 ANQGSEA. The J segment lost 8 bases and the V segment lost 4 bases, leaving 13 bases of the junction unmatched. The CDR3 totals 15 residues. CDR3 amino acids: CSVGLGTGAGEKLFF. In DNA, the CDR3 is TGCAGCGTTGGGCTCGGCACAGGGGCGGGGGAAAAACTGTTTTTT.

The chain joins TRBV9 to TRBJ1-2; D is undetermined. V dropped 2 bases and J dropped 4 bases, with 9 bases sitting between them. Per the germline V gene, CDR1 is SGDLS and CDR2 is YYNGEE. The CDR3 extends over 13 amino acids. Here the CDR3 DNA reads TGTGCCAGCAGCGTCGAGCCCACCTATGGCTACACCTTC. Translation gives CASSVEPTYGYTF. Complete variable domain (other parts from reference TRBV9 and TRBJ1-2): DSGVTQTPKHLITATGQRVTLRCSPRSGDLSVYWYQQSLDQGLQFLIQYYNGEERAKGNILERFSAQQFPDLHSELNLSSLELGDSALYFCASSVEPTYGYTFGSGTRLTVV.

This clone appeared a single time. The chain is built from TRBV10-2 and TRBJ1-2; the D gene is possibly TRBD1 (5 bases). This CDR3 has 12 amino acids. Germline CDR1 and CDR2: WSHSY and SAAADI. V dropped 6 bases and J dropped 13 bases, with 18 bases sitting between them. In DNA, the CDR3 is TGCGCCAGCAGAGGGACTCCTTTTCAGGTCACCTTC. Protein: CASRGTPFQVTF.